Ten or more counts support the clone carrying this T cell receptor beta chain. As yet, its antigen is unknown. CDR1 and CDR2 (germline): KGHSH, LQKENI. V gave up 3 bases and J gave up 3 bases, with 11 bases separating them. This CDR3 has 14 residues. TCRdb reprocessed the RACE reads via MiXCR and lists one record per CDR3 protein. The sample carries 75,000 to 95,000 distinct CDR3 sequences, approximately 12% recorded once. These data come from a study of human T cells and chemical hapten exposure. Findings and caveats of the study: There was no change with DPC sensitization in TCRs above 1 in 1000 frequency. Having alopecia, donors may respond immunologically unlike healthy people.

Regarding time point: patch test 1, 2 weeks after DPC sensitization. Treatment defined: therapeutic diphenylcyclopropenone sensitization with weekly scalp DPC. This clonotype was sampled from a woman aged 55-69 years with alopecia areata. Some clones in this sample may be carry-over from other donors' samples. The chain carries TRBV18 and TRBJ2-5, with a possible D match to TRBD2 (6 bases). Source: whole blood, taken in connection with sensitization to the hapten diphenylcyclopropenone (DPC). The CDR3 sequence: CASSPRGAEETQYF. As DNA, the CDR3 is TGTGCCAGCTCACCGCGCGGGGCTGAAGAGACCCAGTACTTC.